Listed below are T cell receptor beta chains from one sample, sequenced in a study of blood T cells in healthy people across ages. TCRdb reprocessed the 5' RACE reads with MiXCR, giving one entry per CDR3 protein. Of about 1 million distinct CDR3 sequences in the sample, 45% were seen once. Sequencing was carried out using blood. All receptors come from a woman aged 60-75 years in good health. Each CDR3 is given with its conserved first and last residue. The order of the fields is clone size, J gene, D gene, V gene, CDR3 protein, CDR3 DNA. The D gene is left open where the match is weak. Expanded clones are given a class, and other clones once, few, many or no size at all.

size: -; J: TRBJ2-3; D: -; V: TRBV12-3/TRBV12-4; CDR3: CANSFKGSVLKDTQYF; DNA: TGTGCCAACAGTTTTAAGGGTTCAGTTTTAAAAGATACGCAGTATTTT
size: -; J: TRBJ2-1; D: -; V: TRBV7-9; CDR3: CASSLKLGGRGSEQFF; DNA: TGTGCCAGCAGCTTAAAGTTGGGGGGTCGTGGGAGTGAGCAGTTCTTC
size: few; J: TRBJ2-3; D: TRBD2; V: TRBV20-1; CDR3: CSAREGRAREVYF; DNA: TGCAGTGCTAGAGAGGGGAGGGCGCGGGAGGTGTATTTT
size: few; J: TRBJ2-5; D: TRBD2; V: TRBV11-3; CDR3: CASSLVAGVGGEETQYF; DNA: TGTGCCAGCAGCTTAGTAGCGGGAGTAGGAGGCGAAGAGACCCAGTACTTC
size: -; J: TRBJ2-7; D: -; V: TRBV11-2; CDR3: CASSWGRDHEQYF; DNA: TGTGCCAGCAGCTGGGGCAGGGACCACGAGCAGTACTTC
size: -; J: TRBJ2-1; D: TRBD1; V: TRBV2; CDR3: CASSEVTGGIEQFF; DNA: TGTGCCAGCAGTGAGGTAACAGGGGGAATCGAGCAGTTCTTC
size: -; J: TRBJ2-5; D: -; V: TRBV5-5; CDR3: CASSLLVIQETQYF; DNA: TGTGCCAGCAGCTTGTTGGTCATCCAAGAGACCCAGTACTTC
size: -; J: TRBJ1-5; D: TRBD1; V: TRBV6-6; CDR3: CASSNPGQGNQPQHF; DNA: TGTGCCAGCAGTAACCCGGGACAGGGCAATCAGCCCCAGCATTTT
size: -; J: TRBJ2-5; D: -; V: TRBV6-1; CDR3: CASNRDSKYGQYF; DNA: TGTGCCAGCAACCGGGACTCTAAGTATGGGCAGTACTTC
size: -; J: TRBJ2-1; D: TRBD2; V: TRBV20-1; CDR3: CSASKGLAGGGEQFF; DNA: TGCAGTGCTAGTAAGGGCCTAGCGGGAGGAGGTGAGCAGTTCTTC
size: -; J: TRBJ2-1; D: TRBD2; V: TRBV13; CDR3: CASSDGTSGLSSYNEQFF; DNA: TGTGCCAGCAGCGACGGGACTAGCGGCCTGAGCTCCTACAATGAGCAGTTCTTC
size: -; J: TRBJ1-2; D: TRBD1; V: TRBV6-6; CDR3: CASRRKDRGPNYGYTF; DNA: TGTGCCAGCAGGCGAAAGGACAGGGGCCCTAACTATGGCTACACCTTC
size: -; J: TRBJ2-3; D: -; V: TRBV7-8; CDR3: CASSRMNSPYGVSTDTQYF; DNA: TGTGCCAGCAGCCGTATGAACAGCCCGTATGGCGTTAGCACAGATACGCAGTATTTT
size: few; J: TRBJ2-7; D: -; V: TRBV28; CDR3: CASSPDRLAYEQYF; DNA: TGTGCCAGCAGTCCCGACAGGCTAGCCTACGAGCAGTACTTC
size: few; J: TRBJ2-3; D: -; V: TRBV12-3/TRBV12-4; CDR3: CASSLVTVTDTQYF; DNA: TGTGCCAGCAGTTTAGTAACAGTCACAGATACGCAGTATTTT
size: -; J: TRBJ2-7; D: TRBD2; V: TRBV20-1; CDR3: CSAILAGGRAYEQYF; DNA: TGCAGTGCGATACTAGCGGGGGGGAGGGCCTACGAGCAGTACTTC
size: few; J: TRBJ1-2; D: -; V: TRBV12-3/TRBV12-4; CDR3: CASSSRQVNYGYTF; DNA: TGTGCCAGCAGTTCCCGACAGGTGAACTATGGCTACACCTTC
size: -; J: TRBJ2-5; D: -; V: TRBV7-9; CDR3: CASSFRALGYETQYF; DNA: TGTGCCAGCAGTTTCAGGGCTCTCGGTTACGAGACCCAGTACTTC
size: -; J: TRBJ2-7; D: -; V: TRBV10-2; CDR3: CASSEEGFGVYEQYF; DNA: TGCGCCAGCAGTGAAGAGGGTTTTGGGGTCTACGAGCAGTACTTC
size: -; J: TRBJ2-6; D: -; V: TRBV5-1; CDR3: CASSPTPGRRGVLTF; DNA: TGCGCCAGCAGCCCAACCCCGGGTCGGCGGGGAGTCCTGACTTTC
size: few; J: TRBJ2-1; D: TRBD2; V: TRBV7-9; CDR3: CASSRVSGRPGNEQFF; DNA: TGTGCCAGCAGCCGTGTCAGCGGGAGGCCGGGGAATGAGCAGTTCTTC
size: -; J: TRBJ2-7; D: TRBD1; V: TRBV6-6; CDR3: CASTAQGAGEQYF; DNA: TGTGCCAGCACCGCCCAGGGGGCCGGCGAGCAGTACTTC
size: -; J: TRBJ2-5; D: -; V: TRBV30; CDR3: CAWSAGQLPGETQYF; DNA: TGTGCCTGGAGTGCCGGACAGCTCCCGGGAGAGACCCAGTACTTC
size: -; J: TRBJ2-1; D: -; V: TRBV27; CDR3: CASSFHGRDREQFF; DNA: TGTGCCAGCAGTTTCCACGGACGAGACAGGGAGCAGTTCTTC
size: -; J: TRBJ1-5; D: -; V: TRBV9; CDR3: CASSVGGLPNQPQHF; DNA: TGTGCCAGCAGCGTAGGGGGACTACCTAATCAGCCCCAGCATTTT
size: few; J: TRBJ2-1; D: TRBD1; V: TRBV7-7; CDR3: CASSATGGNEQFF; DNA: TGTGCCAGCAGCGCAACAGGGGGCAATGAGCAGTTCTTC
size: few; J: TRBJ2-1; D: TRBD2; V: TRBV20-1; CDR3: CSARDSGRPAYNEQFF; DNA: TGCAGTGCTAGAGATAGCGGGAGGCCCGCCTACAATGAGCAGTTCTTC
size: once; J: TRBJ2-7; D: TRBD2; V: TRBV15; CDR3: CATSRDSPGLADEQYF; DNA: TGTGCCACCAGCAGAGATTCCCCGGGACTAGCGGACGAGCAGTACTTC
size: -; J: TRBJ2-1; D: TRBD2; V: TRBV25-1; CDR3: CASRITGRNEQFF; DNA: TGTGCCAGCAGAATTACCGGGAGGAATGAGCAGTTCTTC
size: -; J: TRBJ2-5; D: -; V: TRBV21-1; CDR3: CASSKAGGTRETQYF; DNA: TGTGCCAGCAGCAAAGCGGGGGGGACCCGAGAGACCCAGTACTTC
size: -; J: TRBJ1-1; D: TRBD1; V: TRBV15; CDR3: CATSRHRGQGANTEAFF; DNA: TGTGCCACCAGCAGACATCGGGGACAGGGGGCGAACACTGAAGCTTTCTTT
size: -; J: TRBJ2-5; D: TRBD2; V: TRBV27; CDR3: CASSPLAGKETQYF; DNA: TGTGCCAGCAGCCCACTAGCGGGAAAAGAGACCCAGTACTTC
size: once; J: TRBJ2-2; D: -; V: TRBV24-1; CDR3: CATGETGELFF; DNA: TGTGCCACCGGGGAAACCGGGGAGCTGTTTTTT
size: -; J: TRBJ1-1; D: TRBD1; V: TRBV11-2; CDR3: CASSIAQGGTTEAFF; DNA: TGTGCCAGCAGCATCGCCCAGGGGGGGACCACTGAAGCTTTCTTT
size: many; J: TRBJ2-3; D: TRBD2; V: TRBV7-9; CDR3: CASSLVASGSDTQYF; DNA: TGTGCCAGCAGCTTAGTGGCTAGCGGGTCAGATACGCAGTATTTT
size: once; J: TRBJ2-1; D: TRBD2; V: TRBV11-1; CDR3: CASSLGVIWTGGKFSYDEQFF; DNA: TGTGCCAGCAGCTTAGGTGTGATTTGGACCGGGGGGAAATTCTCCTACGATGAGCAGTTCTTC
size: few; J: TRBJ2-7; D: -; V: TRBV6-2/TRBV6-3; CDR3: CASSHPATLSYEQYF; DNA: TGTGCCAGCAGTCACCCGGCGACCCTCTCCTACGAGCAGTACTTC
size: -; J: TRBJ2-7; D: -; V: TRBV2; CDR3: CASNGLSYEQYF; DNA: TGTGCCAGCAACGGTCTATCCTACGAGCAGTACTTC
size: -; J: TRBJ2-1; D: -; V: TRBV2; CDR3: CASSEDWGSPDEQFF; DNA: TGTGCCAGCAGTGAGGACTGGGGGAGTCCCGATGAGCAGTTCTTC
size: -; J: TRBJ1-1; D: TRBD1; V: TRBV29-1; CDR3: CSVRPLKQGAEAFF; DNA: TGCAGCGTTCGCCCTCTAAAACAGGGGGCTGAAGCTTTCTTT
size: once; J: TRBJ1-5; D: -; V: TRBV7-6; CDR3: CASSLRSGFQPQHF; DNA: TGTGCCAGCAGCTTACGCTCCGGGTTTCAGCCCCAGCATTTT
size: few; J: TRBJ2-7; D: TRBD2; V: TRBV6-2/TRBV6-3; CDR3: CASSYDWGGNEQYF; DNA: TGTGCCAGCAGTTACGACTGGGGAGGGAACGAGCAGTACTTC
size: -; J: TRBJ1-2; D: -; V: TRBV9; CDR3: CASSQPGQPYTF; DNA: TGTGCCAGCAGCCAACCGGGACAACCATACACCTTC
size: -; J: TRBJ2-3; D: -; V: TRBV7-9; CDR3: CASSFKDRSDTQYF; DNA: TGTGCCAGCAGCTTTAAGGACCGGTCAGATACGCAGTATTTT
size: -; J: TRBJ1-1; D: -; V: TRBV2; CDR3: CASSAGAGSNPEAFF; DNA: TGTGCCAGCAGTGCAGGCGCGGGATCCAACCCTGAAGCTTTCTTT
size: many; J: TRBJ2-6; D: TRBD2; V: TRBV2; CDR3: CASSPRSGGGSGANVLTF; DNA: TGTGCCAGCAGTCCGCGTAGCGGGGGGGGCTCTGGGGCCAACGTCCTGACTTTC
size: -; J: TRBJ1-2; D: -; V: TRBV5-1; CDR3: CASSPDQTDGYTF; DNA: TGCGCCAGCAGCCCGGACCAGACCGATGGCTACACCTTC
size: -; J: TRBJ2-3; D: TRBD2; V: TRBV2; CDR3: CASSELRREGADTQYF; DNA: TGTGCCAGCAGTGAGTTGCGGCGGGAGGGCGCAGATACGCAGTATTTT
size: -; J: TRBJ2-1; D: TRBD2; V: TRBV20-1; CDR3: CSAKWTGGPSNEQFF; DNA: TGCAGTGCCAAGTGGACGGGAGGGCCCTCCAATGAGCAGTTCTTC